The 7 T cell receptor beta chains given below trace back to one sample, sequenced in a study of T-cell reconstitution after alpha-beta-depleted transplantation in children. For TCRbeta, the library was prepared with unique molecular identifiers. TCRdb fed the PCR reads into MiXCR, producing one record per CDR3 protein. The sample has under 450,000 distinct CDR3 sequences, roughly 16% seen once. The input for sequencing was PBMCs, mostly from graft donor cells, taken 360 days after TCRalphabeta/CD19-depleted stem cell transplant. These receptors originate from a boy under two years old who had a stem cell transplant for Wiskott-Aldrich syndrome, so the T cells may come from the graft donor.

This clonotype appeared a few times. The J gene is TRBJ2-2, the V gene TRBV28; 9 bases agree with TRBD1. There are 19 residues in the CDR3. V shed 0 bases, J shed 3 bases, and the junction held 11 bases outside the gene matches. The germline V gene encodes CDR1 MDHEN and CDR2 SYDVKM. The CDR3 coding sequence is TGTGCCAGCAGTTTATGGCGGACAGGGGATAGGCGGGACACCGGGGAGCTGTTTTTT. Encoded protein: CASSLWRTGDRRDTGELFF.

This clonotype was counted only a few times. The chain has TRBV10-3 and TRBJ2-2, with TRBD1 identical over 10 bases. V was pared by 10 bases and J by 6 bases, with 8 bases of the junction left unmatched. From germline, CDR1 is ENHRY and CDR2 SYGVKD. The CDR3 consists of 14 residues. CDR3 residues: CATRDRGLPGELFF. DNA for the CDR3: TGTGCCACCCGGGACAGGGGTTTGCCCGGGGAGCTGTTTTTT.

This clonotype showed up just a few times. V is TRBV24-1 and J is TRBJ2-7, with 9 bases lining up with TRBD2. Germline loops: CDR1 KGHDR, CDR2 SFDVKD. This CDR3 is 15 amino acids long. V gave up 5 bases and J gave up 6 bases; unmatched junction bases: 10. CDR3 protein: CATSASDTLAGEQYF. The CDR3 nucleotides read TGTGCCACCAGTGCCTCGGACACACTAGCGGGCGAGCAGTACTTC.

This chain uses TRBV10-3 with TRBJ2-7; 9 bases line up with TRBD1. This CDR3 region has 14 residues. V gave up 8 bases and J gave up 5 bases; unmatched junction bases: 10. Germline V gene data show CDR1 as ENHRY and CDR2 as SYGVKD. DNA of the CDR3: TGTGCCATCGGAGCCGGGACAGGGACCCACGAGCAGTACTTC. Its protein product is CAIGAGTGTHEQYF.

At least ten counts were recorded for this clonotype. This sequence joins TRBV18 and TRBJ2-7, with D maybe TRBD2 (6 bases). Trimming cost V 3 bases and J 5 bases, with 14 bases left between them. This CDR3 contains 14 residues. The germline V gene encodes CDR1 KGHSH and CDR2 LQKENI. The CDR3 is CASSPDSGVHEQYF. CDR3 DNA sequence: TGTGCCAGCTCACCCGACTCGGGGGTCCACGAGCAGTACTTC.

This clonotype has only a few counts. This chain links TRBV5-1 with TRBJ2-5, with D perhaps TRBD2 (6 bases). The CDR3 loop spans 13 amino acids. The V and J ends lost 4 bases and 11 bases respectively, with 18 bases between them. Per the germline V gene, CDR1 is SGHRS and CDR2 is YFSETQ. CDR3 coding DNA: TGCGCCAGCAGCCACGGACTGAGGAGGGTACAGTACTTC. This codes for CASSHGLRRVQYF. Complete variable domain (other parts from reference TRBV5-1 and TRBJ2-5): KAGVTQTPRYLIKTRGQQVTLSCSPISGHRSVSWYQQTPGQGLQFLFEYFSETQRNKGNFPGRFSGRQFSNSRSEMNVSTLELGDSALYLCASSHGLRRVQYFGPGTRLLVL.

V is TRBV24-1 and J is TRBJ2-7, with 9 bases that match TRBD1. CDR1 and CDR2 (germline): KGHDR, SFDVKD. The CDR3 runs 15 residues. The V gene end was trimmed by 7 bases and the J gene end by 0 bases; junction bases not matched to a gene: 6. This chain's CDR3 is CATRTGTGISYEQYF. In nucleotides, the CDR3 is TGTGCCACCAGAACCGGGACAGGGATCTCCTACGAGCAGTACTTC.